A single count supports the clone carrying this T cell receptor beta chain. These data are taken from a study of blood T cell repertoires in COVID-19. Overall study: PBMCs, B-cell-depleted T cells, or T cells provided the cDNA or gDNA that made up the material.

Generated by immunoSEQ multiplex PCR, the TCRdb table keeps only in-frame clones and is missing some. In the table there are about 210,000 clones, around nine tenths of which are singletons. In germline, CDR1 is SGHTS, CDR2 YDEGEE. Trimming took 2 bases from V and 0 from J; bases not matched to a gene: 9. This CDR3 has 17 amino acids. The gene calls are TRBV5-8 and TRBJ1-1; 8 nucleotides line up with TRBD1. The sequence was collected from a man aged 35 to 55 with acute or convalescent COVID-19. The sample consisted of peripheral blood. CDR3 sequence: CASSFRQGSDLNTEAFF. CDR3 nucleotides: TGTGCCAGCAGCTTTCGACAGGGGTCAGATCTGAACACTGAAGCTTTCTTT.